This entry is about one TCR beta chain. Its antigen is undetermined. The TCR beta libraries were generated through quantitative 5'-RACE incorporating molecular barcodes. One entry per CDR3 protein results from TCRdb running MiXCR on the 5' RACE reads. The sample records about 30,000 distinct CDR3 sequences, about 5.3% being singletons. This sample stems from a study of CD8 T cells in ankylosing spondylitis. Study conclusions and caveats: Reactive arthritis synovial fluid and blood were previously reported to contain some motif variants. Clones linked to disease were reported to show significant enrichment in matched ankylosing spondylitis synovial fluid. Within peripheral blood, clones linked to disease were CD8+ and relatively rare.

Germline V lookup: CDR1 SGDLS, CDR2 YYNGEE. CDR3 length: 15 amino acids. Trimming cost V 3 bases and J 2 bases, with 15 bases left between them. The sequenced material came from blood, either unsorted or a sorted T cell fraction (not recorded which). V is TRBV9 and J is TRBJ2-7; D is possibly TRBD1 (6 bases). The sequence came from a female donor with ankylosing spondylitis or in good health (not recorded which). The CDR3: CASSETGGSTYEQYF. The CDR3 region has the DNA TGTGCCAGCAGCGAGACAGGCGGATCTACCTACGAGCAGTACTTC.